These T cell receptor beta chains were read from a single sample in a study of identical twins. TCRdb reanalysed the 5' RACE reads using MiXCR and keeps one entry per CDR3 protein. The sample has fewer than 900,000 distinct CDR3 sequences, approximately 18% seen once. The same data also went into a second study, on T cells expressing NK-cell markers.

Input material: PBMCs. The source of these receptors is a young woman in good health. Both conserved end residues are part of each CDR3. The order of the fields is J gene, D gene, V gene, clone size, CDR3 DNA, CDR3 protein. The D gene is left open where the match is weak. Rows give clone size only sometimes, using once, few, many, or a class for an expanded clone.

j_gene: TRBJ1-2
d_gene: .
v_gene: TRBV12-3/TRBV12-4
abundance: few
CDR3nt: TGTGCCAGCAGCCGAGGACGGCTTACGGGTGGCTACACCTTC
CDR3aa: CASSRGRLTGGYTF

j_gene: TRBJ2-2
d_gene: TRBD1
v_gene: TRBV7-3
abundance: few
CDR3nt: TGTGCCAGCAGCCTGACAGGGGTAAACACCGGGGAGCTGTTTTTT
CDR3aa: CASSLTGVNTGELFF

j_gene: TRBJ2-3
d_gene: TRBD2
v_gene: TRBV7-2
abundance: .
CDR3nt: TGTGCCAGCAGCTTAGTCTTCCTAGCGGGAGAGGATACGCAGTATTTT
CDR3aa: CASSLVFLAGEDTQYF

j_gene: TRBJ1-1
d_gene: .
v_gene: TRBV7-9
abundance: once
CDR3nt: TGTGCCAGCAGCTTAGTTCAGGGTTTGACTGAAGCTTTCTTT
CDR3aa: CASSLVQGLTEAFF

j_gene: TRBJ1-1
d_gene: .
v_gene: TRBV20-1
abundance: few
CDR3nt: TGCAGTGCTAGAGATTTCAGGGGGAACACTGAAGCTTTCTTT
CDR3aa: CSARDFRGNTEAFF

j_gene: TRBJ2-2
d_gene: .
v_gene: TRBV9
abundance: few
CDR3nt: TGTGCCAGCAGCCCTAGGGGGGCCTCGAACACCGGGGAGCTGTTTTTT
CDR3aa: CASSPRGASNTGELFF

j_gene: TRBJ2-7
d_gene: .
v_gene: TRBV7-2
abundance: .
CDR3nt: TGTGCCAGCAGCTTACAAGCGGGACAGGCCGAGCAGTACTTC
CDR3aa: CASSLQAGQAEQYF

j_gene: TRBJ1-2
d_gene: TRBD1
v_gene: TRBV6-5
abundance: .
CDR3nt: TGTGCCAGCAGTTACTCTGGACAGGCTAACTATGGCTACACCTTC
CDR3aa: CASSYSGQANYGYTF

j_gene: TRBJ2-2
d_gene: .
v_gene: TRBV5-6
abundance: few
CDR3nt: TGTGCCAGCAGTGGGGGGCGGGAGCTGTTTTTT
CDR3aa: CASSGGRELFF

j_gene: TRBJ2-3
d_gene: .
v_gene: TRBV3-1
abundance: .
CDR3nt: TGTGCCAGCAGCCAAGGGACCCCTGCTTTCTCGCAGTATTTT
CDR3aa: CASSQGTPAFSQYF

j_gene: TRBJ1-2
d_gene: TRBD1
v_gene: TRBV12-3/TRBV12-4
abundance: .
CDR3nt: TGTGCCAGCAGCCGCCCCGGGACAGGGAAGTCCTATGGCTACACCTTC
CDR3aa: CASSRPGTGKSYGYTF

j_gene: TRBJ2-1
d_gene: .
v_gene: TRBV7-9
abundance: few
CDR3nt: TGTGCCAGCAGCTTAGAGATAGCCGCGCAGTTCTTC
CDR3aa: CASSLEIAAQFF

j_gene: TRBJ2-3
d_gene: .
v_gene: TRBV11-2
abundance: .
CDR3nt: TGTGCCAGCACAACACAGGTGGCTAGCGCGTCAGTCGCAGATACGCAGTATTTT
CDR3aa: CASTTQVASASVADTQYF

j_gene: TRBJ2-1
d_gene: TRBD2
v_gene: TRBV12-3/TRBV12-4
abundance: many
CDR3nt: TGTGCCAGCAGTGGACTAGCGGGCCCGAGGGATGAGCAGTTCTTC
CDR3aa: CASSGLAGPRDEQFF

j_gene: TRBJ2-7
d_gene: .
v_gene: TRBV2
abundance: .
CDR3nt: TGTGCCAGACAGGGAGGCTACGAGCAGTACTTC
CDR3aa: CARQGGYEQYF

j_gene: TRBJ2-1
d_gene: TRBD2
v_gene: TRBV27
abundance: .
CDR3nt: TGTGCCAGCAGTATTAGACTAGCGGGTGGGTCCGGGAATGAGCAGTTCTTC
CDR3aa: CASSIRLAGGSGNEQFF

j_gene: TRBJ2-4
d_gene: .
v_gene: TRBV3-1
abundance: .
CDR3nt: TGTGCCAGCAGCCATTATAGAGCCAAAAACATTCAGTACTTC
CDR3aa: CASSHYRAKNIQYF

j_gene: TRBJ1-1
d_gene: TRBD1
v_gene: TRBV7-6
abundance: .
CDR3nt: TGTGCCAGCAGCATCAGACAGGGGATGAACACTGAAGCTTTCTTT
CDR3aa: CASSIRQGMNTEAFF